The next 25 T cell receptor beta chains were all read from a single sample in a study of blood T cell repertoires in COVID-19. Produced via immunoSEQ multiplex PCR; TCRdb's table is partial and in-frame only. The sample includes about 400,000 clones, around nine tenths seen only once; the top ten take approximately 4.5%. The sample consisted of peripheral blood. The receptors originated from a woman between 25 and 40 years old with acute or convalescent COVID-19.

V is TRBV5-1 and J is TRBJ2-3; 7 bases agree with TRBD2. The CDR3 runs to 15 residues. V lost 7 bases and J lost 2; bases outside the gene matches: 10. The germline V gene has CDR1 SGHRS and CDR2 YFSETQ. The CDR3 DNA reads TGCGCCAGCTTATCCAGCGGGGAAATCACAGATACGCAGTATTTT. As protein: CASLSSGEITDTQYF. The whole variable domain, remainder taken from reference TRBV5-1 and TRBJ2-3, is KAGVTQTPRYLIKTRGQQVTLSCSPISGHRSVSWYQQTPGQGLQFLFEYFSETQRNKGNFPGRFSGRQFSNSRSEMNVSTLELGDSALYLCASLSSGEITDTQYFGPGTRLTVL.

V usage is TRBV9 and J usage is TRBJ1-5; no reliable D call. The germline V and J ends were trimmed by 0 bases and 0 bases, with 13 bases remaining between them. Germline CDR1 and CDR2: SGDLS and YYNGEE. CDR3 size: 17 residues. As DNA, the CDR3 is TGTGCCAGCAGCGTAGCCCAGACTCCTAATAGCAATCAGCCCCAGCATTTT. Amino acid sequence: CASSVAQTPNSNQPQHF.

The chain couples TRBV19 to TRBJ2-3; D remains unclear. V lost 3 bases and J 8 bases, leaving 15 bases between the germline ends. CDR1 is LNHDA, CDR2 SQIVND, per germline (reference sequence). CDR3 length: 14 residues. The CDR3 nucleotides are TGTGCCAGTAGTATCGGCGGCCTGTTGAGTACGCAGTATTTT. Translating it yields CASSIGGLLSTQYF. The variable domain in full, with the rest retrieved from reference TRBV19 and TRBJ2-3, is DGGITQSPKYLFRKEGQNVTLSCEQNLNHDAMYWYRQDPGQGLRLIYYSQIVNDFQKGDIAEGYSVSREKKESFPLTVTSAQKNPTAFYLCASSIGGLLSTQYFGPGTRLTVL.

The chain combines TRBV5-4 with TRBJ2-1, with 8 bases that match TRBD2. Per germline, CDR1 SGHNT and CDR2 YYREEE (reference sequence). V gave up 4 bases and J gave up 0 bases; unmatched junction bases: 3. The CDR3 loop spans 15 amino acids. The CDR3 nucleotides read TGTGCCAGCAGCCCGGGGGGGGGCTCCTACAATGAGCAGTTCTTC. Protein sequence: CASSPGGGSYNEQFF.

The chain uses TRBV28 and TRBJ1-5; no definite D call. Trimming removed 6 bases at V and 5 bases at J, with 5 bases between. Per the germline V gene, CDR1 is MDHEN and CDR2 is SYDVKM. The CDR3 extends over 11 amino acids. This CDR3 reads CASSRDQPQHF. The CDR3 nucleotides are TGTGCCAGCAGCCGGGATCAGCCCCAGCATTTT.

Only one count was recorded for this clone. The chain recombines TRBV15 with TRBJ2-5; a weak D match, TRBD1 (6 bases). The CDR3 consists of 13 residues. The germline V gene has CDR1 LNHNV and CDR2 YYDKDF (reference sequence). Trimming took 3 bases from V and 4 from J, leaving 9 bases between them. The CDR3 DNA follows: TGTGCCACCAGCAGTAGGGGGACAGAGACCCAGTACTTC. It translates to CATSSRGTETQYF. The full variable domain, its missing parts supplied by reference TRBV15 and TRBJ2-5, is DAMVIQNPRYQVTQFGKPVTLSCSQTLNHNVMYWYQQKSSQAPKLLFHYYDKDFNNEADTPDNFQSRRPNTSFCFLDIRSPGLGDTAMYLCATSSRGTETQYFGPGTRLLVL.

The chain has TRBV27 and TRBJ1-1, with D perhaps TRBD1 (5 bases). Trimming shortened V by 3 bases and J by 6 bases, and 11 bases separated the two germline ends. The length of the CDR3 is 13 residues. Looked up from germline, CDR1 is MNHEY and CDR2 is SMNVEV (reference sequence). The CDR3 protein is CASSLGLGSEAFF. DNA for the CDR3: TGTGCCAGCAGTTTGGGGCTAGGTTCTGAAGCTTTCTTT.

The CDR3 nucleotides read TGTGCCAGCAGCCAAGATGGACAGGGGTGGAGGGGGGATGAGCAGTTCTTC. Its protein is CASSQDGQGWRGDEQFF. The rearrangement joins TRBV14 to TRBJ2-1; 9 bases match TRBD1. Germline assignment: CDR1 SGHDN and CDR2 FVKESK. The CDR3 is made up of 17 amino acids. V dropped 0 bases and J dropped 8; count of bases not matched to a gene: 11.

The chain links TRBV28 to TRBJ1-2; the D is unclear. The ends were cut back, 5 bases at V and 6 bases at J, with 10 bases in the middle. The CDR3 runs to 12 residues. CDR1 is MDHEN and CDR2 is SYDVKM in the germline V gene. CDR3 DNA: TGTGCCAGCAGTGGCGGACTCGATGGCTACACCTTC. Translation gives CASSGGLDGYTF.

CDR3 nucleotide sequence: TGTGCCAGCCGTAGGGCGGCAGGGGGTGAAACGCAGTATTTT. This gives the protein CASRRAAGGETQYF. The chain combines TRBV21-1 with TRBJ2-3; the listed D gene, TRBD1, was not tested against the DNA. TRBV21-1 is listed as a pseudogene. The CDR3 totals 14 residues.

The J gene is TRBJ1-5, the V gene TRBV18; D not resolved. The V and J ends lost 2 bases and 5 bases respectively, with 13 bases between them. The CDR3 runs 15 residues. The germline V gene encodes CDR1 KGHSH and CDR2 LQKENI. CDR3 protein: CASSPNSNPYQPQHF. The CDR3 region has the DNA TGTGCCAGCTCACCAAATTCTAATCCATATCAGCCCCAGCATTTT.

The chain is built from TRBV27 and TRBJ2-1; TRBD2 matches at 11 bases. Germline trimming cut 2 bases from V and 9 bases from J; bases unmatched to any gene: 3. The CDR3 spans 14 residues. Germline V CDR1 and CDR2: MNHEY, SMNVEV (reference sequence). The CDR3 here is CASSLIAGGLEQFF. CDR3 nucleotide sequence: TGTGCCAGCAGTTTAATAGCGGGGGGGCTTGAGCAGTTCTTC.

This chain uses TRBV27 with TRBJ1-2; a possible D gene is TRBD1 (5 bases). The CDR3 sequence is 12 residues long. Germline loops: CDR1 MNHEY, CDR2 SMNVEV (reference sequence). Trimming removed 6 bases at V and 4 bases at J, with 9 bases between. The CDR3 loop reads CASSSTGYGYTF. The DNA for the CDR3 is TGTGCCAGCAGCTCAACAGGCTATGGCTACACCTTC.

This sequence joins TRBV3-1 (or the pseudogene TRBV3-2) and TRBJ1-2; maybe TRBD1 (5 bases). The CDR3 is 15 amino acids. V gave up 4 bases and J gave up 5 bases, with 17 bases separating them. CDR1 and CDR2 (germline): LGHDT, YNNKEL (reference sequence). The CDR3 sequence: CASSPSVWGGYGYTF. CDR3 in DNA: TGTGCCAGCAGCCCCTCGGTCTGGGGGGGGTATGGCTACACCTTC.

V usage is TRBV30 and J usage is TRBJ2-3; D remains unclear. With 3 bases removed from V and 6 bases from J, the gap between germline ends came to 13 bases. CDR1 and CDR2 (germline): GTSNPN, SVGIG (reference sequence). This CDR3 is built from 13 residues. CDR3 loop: CAWSHNRWDTQYF. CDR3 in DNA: TGTGCCTGGAGCCACAACCGTTGGGATACGCAGTATTTT. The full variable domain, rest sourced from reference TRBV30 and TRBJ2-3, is SQTIHQWPATLVQPVGSPLSLECTVEGTSNPNLYWYRQAAGRGLQLLFYSVGIGQISSEVPQNLSASRPQDRQFILSSKKLLLSDSGFYLCAWSHNRWDTQYFGPGTRLTVL.

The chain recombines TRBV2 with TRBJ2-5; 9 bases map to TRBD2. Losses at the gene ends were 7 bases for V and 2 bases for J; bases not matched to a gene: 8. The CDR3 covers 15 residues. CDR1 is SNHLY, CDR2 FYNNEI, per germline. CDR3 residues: CASTVAGALQETQYF. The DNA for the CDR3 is TGTGCCAGCACTGTAGCGGGGGCCCTTCAAGAGACCCAGTACTTC.

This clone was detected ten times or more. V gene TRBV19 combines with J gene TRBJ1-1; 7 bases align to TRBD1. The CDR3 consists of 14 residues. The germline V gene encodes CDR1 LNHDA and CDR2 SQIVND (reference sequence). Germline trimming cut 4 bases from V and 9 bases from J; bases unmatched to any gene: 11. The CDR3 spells CASSTTDRQTKAFF. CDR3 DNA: TGTGCCAGTAGTACCACGGACAGGCAGACCAAAGCTTTCTTT.

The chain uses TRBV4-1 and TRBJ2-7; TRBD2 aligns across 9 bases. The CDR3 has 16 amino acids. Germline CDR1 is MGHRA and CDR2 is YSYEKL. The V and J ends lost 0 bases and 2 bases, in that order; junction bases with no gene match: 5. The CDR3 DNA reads TGCGCCAGCAGCCAAGATGGGACTAGCAGGGCCTACGAGCAGTACTTC. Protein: CASSQDGTSRAYEQYF.

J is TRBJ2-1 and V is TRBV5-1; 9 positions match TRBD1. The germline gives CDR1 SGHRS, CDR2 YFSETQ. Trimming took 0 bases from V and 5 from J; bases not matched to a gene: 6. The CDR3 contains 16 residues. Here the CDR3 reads CASSLDRTGANNEQFF. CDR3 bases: TGCGCCAGCAGCTTGGACCGGACAGGGGCTAACAATGAGCAGTTCTTC.

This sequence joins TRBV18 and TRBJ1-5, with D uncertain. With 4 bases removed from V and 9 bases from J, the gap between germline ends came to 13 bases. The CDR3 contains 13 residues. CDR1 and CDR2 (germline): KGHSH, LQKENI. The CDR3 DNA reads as TGTGCCAGCTCACGAGAGGGAGGAGGGCCCCAGCATTTT. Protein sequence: CASSREGGGPQHF.

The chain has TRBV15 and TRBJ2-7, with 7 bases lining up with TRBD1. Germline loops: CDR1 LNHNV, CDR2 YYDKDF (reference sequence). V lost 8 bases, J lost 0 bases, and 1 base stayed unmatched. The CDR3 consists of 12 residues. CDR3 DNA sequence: TGTGCCACCGGGACAGTCTCCTACGAGCAGTACTTC. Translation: CATGTVSYEQYF.

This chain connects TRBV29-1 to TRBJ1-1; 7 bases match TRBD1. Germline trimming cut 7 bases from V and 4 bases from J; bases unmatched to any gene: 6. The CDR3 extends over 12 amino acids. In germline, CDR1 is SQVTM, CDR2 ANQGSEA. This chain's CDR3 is CSGLGQLTEAFF. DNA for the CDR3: TGCAGCGGTCTGGGACAGCTCACTGAAGCTTTCTTT.

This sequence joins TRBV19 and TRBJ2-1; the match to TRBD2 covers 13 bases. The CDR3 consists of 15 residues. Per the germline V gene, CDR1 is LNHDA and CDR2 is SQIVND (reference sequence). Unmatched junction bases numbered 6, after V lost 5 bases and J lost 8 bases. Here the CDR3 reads CASSLTSGGAYEQFF. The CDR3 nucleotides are TGTGCCAGTAGTCTAACTAGCGGGGGGGCATATGAGCAGTTCTTC.

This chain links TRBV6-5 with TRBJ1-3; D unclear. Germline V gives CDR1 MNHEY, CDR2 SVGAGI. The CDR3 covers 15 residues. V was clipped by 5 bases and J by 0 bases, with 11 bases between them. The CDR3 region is CASSPGWASGNTIYF. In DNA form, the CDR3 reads TGTGCCAGCAGTCCGGGGTGGGCCTCTGGAAACACCATATATTTT.

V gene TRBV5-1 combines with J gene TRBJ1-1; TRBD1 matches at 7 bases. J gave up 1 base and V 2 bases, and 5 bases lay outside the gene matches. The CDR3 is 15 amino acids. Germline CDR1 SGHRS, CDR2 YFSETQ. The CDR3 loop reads CASSLTGAKNTEAFF. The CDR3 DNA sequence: TGCGCCAGCAGCTTAACAGGGGCGAAGAACACTGAAGCTTTCTTT. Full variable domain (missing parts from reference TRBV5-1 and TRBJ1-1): KAGVTQTPRYLIKTRGQQVTLSCSPISGHRSVSWYQQTPGQGLQFLFEYFSETQRNKGNFPGRFSGRQFSNSRSEMNVSTLELGDSALYLCASSLTGAKNTEAFFGQGTRLTVV.